The rows below give T cell receptor beta chains drawn from one sample of a study of PD-1 blockade in classical Hodgkin lymphoma. The method was immunoSEQ multiplex PCR; TCRdb's version includes in-frame clones alone and lacks a portion of them. The data hold about 44,000 clones, with roughly two thirds observed a single time. Sequences were derived from peripheral blood mononuclear cells (PBMCs), sampled before the fourth cycle of nivolumab. The receptors were gathered from a human donor with classical Hodgkin lymphoma. The CDR3 runs from the conserved cysteine through the conserved F or W. The D gene is left open where the match is weak. Size is stated for part of the rows, as once, few or many counts, or as a class when the clone is expanded.

TRBV6-5	-	TRBJ1-4	few	TGTGCCAGCAGTTACTCGCTAGACCCAAATGAAAAACTGTTTTTT	CASSYSLDPNEKLFF
TRBV6-6	TRBD1	TRBJ2-1	-	TGTGCCAGCAGTCTAGACAGGGGACCCTACAATGAGCAGTTCTTC	CASSLDRGPYNEQFF
TRBV11-2	-	TRBJ2-1	-	TGTGCCAGCAGCTTAGATCTAGCCCTAGGGGAGCAGTTCTTC	CASSLDLALGEQFF
TRBV28	TRBD1	TRBJ2-7	once	TGTGCCACCCGAGGGGACAGAACAATTCTTTTCGGCGAGCAGTACTTC	CATRGDRTILFGEQYF
TRBV19	TRBD2	TRBJ2-1	-	TGTGCCACCGGCTCTAGCGGGATTCCTTACAATGAGCAGTTCTTC	CATGSSGIPYNEQFF
TRBV7-9	TRBD1	TRBJ2-3	few	TGTGCCAGCAGCTTAGTGGGACAGGGGACAGATACGCAGTATTTT	CASSLVGQGTDTQYF
TRBV2	-	TRBJ1-1	medium-sized	TGTGCCAGCAGTGAGGGGGAATGGGTCACTGAAGCTTTCTTT	CASSEGEWVTEAFF
TRBV7-6	-	TRBJ2-5	-	TGTGCCAGCAGCTCGGGAGTAGGTCAAGAGACCCAGTACTTC	CASSSGVGQETQYF
TRBV6-5	-	TRBJ1-1	-	TGTGCCAGCACCCAAACCTGGGGGCCGGCTGAAGCTTTCTTT	CASTQTWGPAEAFF
TRBV28	-	TRBJ2-6	-	TGTGCCAGCAGTTTTGCTACTGGACGGAGCTCTGGGGCCAACGTCCTGACTTTC	CASSFATGRSSGANVLTF
TRBV6-1	TRBD2	TRBJ2-3	-	TGTGCCAGCAGTGAAACGACTAGCGGGGTTAGCACAGATACGCAGTATTTT	CASSETTSGVSTDTQYF
TRBV29-1	-	TRBJ1-1	many	TGCAGCGTAGATACAGGGCCGGTGGGGCGGGACGAAGCTTTCTTT	CSVDTGPVGRDEAFF
TRBV6-6	-	TRBJ1-5	-	TGTGCCAGCAGTCCCCAATTTTCGGTCGGGCAGCCCCAGCATTTT	CASSPQFSVGQPQHF
TRBV28	-	TRBJ1-2	many	TGTGCCAGCCAAGGCTATGGCTACACCTTC	CASQGYGYTF
TRBV5-6	-	TRBJ2-1	-	TGTGCCAGCAGCTTGGTACGGCTCTCCTACAATGAGCAGTTCTTC	CASSLVRLSYNEQFF